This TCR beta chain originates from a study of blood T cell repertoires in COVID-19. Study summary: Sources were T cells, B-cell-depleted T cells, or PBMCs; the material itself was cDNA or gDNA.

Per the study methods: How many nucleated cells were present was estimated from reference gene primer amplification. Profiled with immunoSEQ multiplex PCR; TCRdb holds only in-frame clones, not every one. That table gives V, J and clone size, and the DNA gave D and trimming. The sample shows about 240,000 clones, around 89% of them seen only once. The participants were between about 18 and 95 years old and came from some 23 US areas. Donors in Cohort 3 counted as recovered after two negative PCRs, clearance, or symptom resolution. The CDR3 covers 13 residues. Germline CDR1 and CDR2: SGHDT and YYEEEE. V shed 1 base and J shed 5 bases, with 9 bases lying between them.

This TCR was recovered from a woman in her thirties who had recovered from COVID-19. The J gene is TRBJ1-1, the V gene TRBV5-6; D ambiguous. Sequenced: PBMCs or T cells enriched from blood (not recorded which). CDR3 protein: CASSLLLRTEAFF. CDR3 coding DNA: TGTGCCAGCAGCTTGCTCCTCAGGACTGAAGCTTTCTTT.